Each of the 10 T cell receptor beta chains below was sequenced from the same sample in a study of cytomegalovirus exposure and HLA in healthy donors. Researchers ran the PCR with 60 Vbeta and 13 Jbeta primers. The protocol was immunoSEQ multiplex PCR, while the TCRdb copy is restricted to in-frame clones and leaves out a portion. The data contain about 200,000 clones, approximately 80% of them seen just once; the ten biggest clones take up 0.22%. Sequences were obtained from PBMCs. The receptor source for this set is a girl aged 2-10 years in good health and CMV-seronegative.

The V and J genes are TRBV2 and TRBJ1-2; the match to TRBD1 covers 8 bases. Germline V gene lookup returns CDR1 SNHLY and CDR2 FYNNEI. The V segment lost 2 bases and the J segment 6 bases; nucleotides outside the gene matches: 2. The CDR3 loop spans 13 amino acids. The CDR3 here is CASSESGQDGYTF. The CDR3 DNA reads TGTGCCAGCAGTGAATCGGGACAGGATGGCTACACCTTC.

This clone was picked up a small number of times. Here the CDR3 DNA reads TGCAGCGTTGAGGGGGGGACTGGGGAGCTGTTTTTT. This translates into CSVEGGTGELFF. V usage is TRBV29-1 and J usage is TRBJ2-2, with TRBD2 identical over 7 bases. This CDR3 contains 12 residues. From germline, CDR1 is SQVTM and CDR2 ANQGSEA. Trimming removed 3 bases from V and 8 bases from J; junction bases left unmatched: 3.

V usage is TRBV2 and J usage is TRBJ2-7; 10 positions agree with TRBD1. The CDR3 totals 15 residues. V lost 7 bases, J lost 0 bases, and 6 bases stayed unmatched. From germline, CDR1 is SNHLY and CDR2 FYNNEI. The DNA for the CDR3 is TGTGCCAGCATCTTGGACAGGGGGAGCTCCTACGAGCAGTACTTC. Its protein is CASILDRGSSYEQYF.

V and J are TRBV2 and TRBJ2-5; 11 bases match TRBD2. Germline trimming cut 4 bases from V and 4 bases from J; bases unmatched to any gene: 5. Germline V gene sequence: CDR1 SNHLY, CDR2 FYNNEI. The CDR3 is made up of 15 amino acids. CDR3 residues: CASSVLAGDPETQYF. CDR3 nucleotides: TGTGCCAGCAGTGTACTAGCGGGGGACCCAGAGACCCAGTACTTC.

The chain uses TRBV4-1 and TRBJ1-4; 7 bases line up with TRBD1. Germline V gene lookup returns CDR1 MGHRA and CDR2 YSYEKL. The V segment lost 1 base and the J segment 0 bases; nucleotides outside the gene matches: 8. The CDR3 has 18 amino acids. The CDR3 DNA follows: TGCGCCAGCAGCCAAGGAACTGAGGGACAGTCAACTAATGAAAAACTGTTTTTT. Translation gives CASSQGTEGQSTNEKLFF.

The chain has TRBV2 and TRBJ2-2, with 7 bases identical to TRBD2. The V segment lost 6 bases and the J segment 6 bases; nucleotides outside the gene matches: 13. This CDR3 has 16 amino acids. Germline V gene sequence: CDR1 SNHLY, CDR2 FYNNEI. CDR3 DNA sequence: TGTGCCAGCAGAGGGCAACTAGCGCCGCTATCCGGGGAGCTGTTTTTT. Protein sequence: CASRGQLAPLSGELFF.

As regards this clone: A read error may account for a junction end that differs from germline. The V and J genes are TRBV4-1 and TRBJ1-2; D not certain. This CDR3 is built from 12 residues. CDR1 MGHRA and CDR2 YSYEKL come from the germline V gene. CDR3 sequence reads: CASSQVGQAFAF. For the CDR3, the DNA is TGCGCCAGCAGCCAAGTTGGGCAAGCCTTCGCCTTC.

This chain joins TRBV18 and TRBJ1-2, with a tentative D call TRBD1 (5 bases). Deletions cut 6 bases from V and 5 bases from J, with 13 bases between. CDR1 and CDR2 (germline): KGHSH, LQKENI. The CDR3 length is 13 residues. CDR3 amino acids: CASSPGLEYGYTF. The DNA for the CDR3 is TGTGCCAGCTCCCCAGGGCTGGAATATGGCTACACCTTC.

J is TRBJ2-1 and V is TRBV19; tentative D call: TRBD2 (5 bases). Germline CDR1 LNHDA, CDR2 SQIVND (reference sequence). The CDR3 totals 16 residues. Trimming took 3 bases from V and 1 from J, leaving 13 bases between them. The CDR3 region is CASSIRRLPSYNEQFF. As DNA, the CDR3 is TGTGCCAGTAGTATTAGGCGACTACCGTCCTACAATGAGCAGTTCTTC.

The chain is built from TRBV25-1 and TRBJ1-5; D is perhaps TRBD1 (5 bases). Germline V lookup: CDR1 MGHDK, CDR2 SYGVNS. Trimming removed 3 bases from V and 5 bases from J, with 8 bases in between. This CDR3 is 13 amino acids long. CDR3 DNA sequence: TGTGCCAGCAGTGAGTCGGGGGATCAGCCCCAGCATTTT. This sequence encodes CASSESGDQPQHF.